The source of this T cell receptor beta chain is a study of T-cell reconstitution after alpha-beta-depleted transplantation in children. The germline CDR1 and CDR2 sequences are DFQATT and SNEGSKA (reference sequence). V was cut by 1 base and J by 1 base, with 15 bases left in between. There are 16 residues in the CDR3. A TCRbeta library incorporating unique molecular identifiers was prepared. Using its own MiXCR run on the PCR reads, TCRdb lists one record per CDR3 protein. This sample has approximately 640,000 distinct CDR3 sequences, with around a sixth found just once. This clonotype was found many times.

The V gene is TRBV20-1, the J gene TRBJ2-3; possible D gene TRBD2, 7 bases. Sequencing used PBMCs from the stem cell graft donor, obtained from the stem cell graft. The sequence came from a human donor who donated a stem cell graft to a child with acute myeloid leukemia. The CDR3 region is CSARVPEGGRTDTQYF. As DNA, the CDR3 is TGCAGTGCTAGAGTTCCTGAGGGGGGGCGCACAGATACGCAGTATTTT.